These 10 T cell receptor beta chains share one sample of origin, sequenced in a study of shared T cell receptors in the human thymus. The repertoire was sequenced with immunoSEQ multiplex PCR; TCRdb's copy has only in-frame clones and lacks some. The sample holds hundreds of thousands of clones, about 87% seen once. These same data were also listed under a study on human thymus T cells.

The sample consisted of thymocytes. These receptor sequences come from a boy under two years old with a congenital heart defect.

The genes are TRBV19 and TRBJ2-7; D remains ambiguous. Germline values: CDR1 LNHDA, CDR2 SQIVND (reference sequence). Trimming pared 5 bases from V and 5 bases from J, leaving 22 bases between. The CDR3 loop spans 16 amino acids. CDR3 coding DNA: TGTGCCAGTAGTGAGACCCCTCCTACTAATTCCCACGAGCAGTACTTC. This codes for CASSETPPTNSHEQYF.

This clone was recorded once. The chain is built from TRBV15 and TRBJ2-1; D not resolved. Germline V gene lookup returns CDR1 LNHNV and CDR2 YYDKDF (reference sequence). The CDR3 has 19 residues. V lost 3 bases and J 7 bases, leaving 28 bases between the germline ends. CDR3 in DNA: TGTGCCACCAGCAGTCGGAGCATTCGGCCCCCTGTTAGAATGAATGAGCAGTTCTTC. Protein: CATSSRSIRPPVRMNEQFF.

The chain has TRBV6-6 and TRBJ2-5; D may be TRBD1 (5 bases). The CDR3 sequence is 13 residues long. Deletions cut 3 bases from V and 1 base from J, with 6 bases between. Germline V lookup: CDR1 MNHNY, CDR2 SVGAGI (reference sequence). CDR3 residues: CASSYGAQETQYF. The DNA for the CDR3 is TGTGCCAGCAGTTATGGGGCCCAAGAGACCCAGTACTTC.

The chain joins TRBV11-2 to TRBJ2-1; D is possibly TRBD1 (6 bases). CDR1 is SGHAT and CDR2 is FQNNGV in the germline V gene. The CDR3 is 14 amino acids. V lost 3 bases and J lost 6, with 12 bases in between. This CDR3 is CASSLGTSPNEQFF. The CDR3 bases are TGTGCCAGCAGCTTGGGGACATCCCCCAATGAGCAGTTCTTC.

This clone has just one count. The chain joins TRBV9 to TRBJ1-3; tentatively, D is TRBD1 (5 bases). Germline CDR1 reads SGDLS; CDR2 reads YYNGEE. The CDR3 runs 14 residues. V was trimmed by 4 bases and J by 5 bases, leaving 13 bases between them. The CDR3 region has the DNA TGTGCCAGCAGCCACGGACAAGAGAGAAACACCATATATTTT. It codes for CASSHGQERNTIYF. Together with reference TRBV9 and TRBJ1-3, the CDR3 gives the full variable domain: DSGVTQTPKHLITATGQRVTLRCSPRSGDLSVYWYQQSLDQGLQFLIQYYNGEERAKGNILERFSAQQFPDLHSELNLSSLELGDSALYFCASSHGQERNTIYFGEGSWLTVV.

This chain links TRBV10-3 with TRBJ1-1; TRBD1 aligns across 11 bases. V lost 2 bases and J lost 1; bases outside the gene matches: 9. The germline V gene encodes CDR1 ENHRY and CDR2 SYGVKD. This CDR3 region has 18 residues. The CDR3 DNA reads TGTGCCATCAGTGAGAAAAAGAGGGACAGGGGGGGGAACACTGAAGCTTTCTTT. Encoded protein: CAISEKKRDRGGNTEAFF.

The CDR3 loop reads CASSDGQGARDSPLHF. The CDR3 DNA is TGTGCCAGCAGTGACGGACAGGGGGCTCGGGATTCACCCCTCCACTTT. The chain couples TRBV2 to TRBJ1-6; 11 positions match TRBD1. Germline CDR1 SNHLY, CDR2 FYNNEI. After removal of 3 bases from V and 8 bases from J, the junction contained 6 bases not matched to a gene. CDR3 length: 16 residues.

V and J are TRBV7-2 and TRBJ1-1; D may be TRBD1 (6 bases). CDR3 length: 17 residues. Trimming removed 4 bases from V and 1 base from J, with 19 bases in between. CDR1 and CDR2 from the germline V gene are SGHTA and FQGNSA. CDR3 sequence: CASSSHGGAKENTEAFF. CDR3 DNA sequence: TGTGCCAGCAGCTCCCACGGGGGGGCGAAGGAGAACACTGAAGCTTTCTTT.

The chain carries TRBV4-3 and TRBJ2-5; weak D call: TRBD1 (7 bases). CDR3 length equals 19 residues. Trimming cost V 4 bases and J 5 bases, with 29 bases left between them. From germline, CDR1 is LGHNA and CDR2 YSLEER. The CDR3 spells CASSPARRGHRGSGETQYF. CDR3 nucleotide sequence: TGCGCCAGCAGCCCTGCCAGGAGGGGGCACCGGGGATCGGGGGAGACCCAGTACTTC.

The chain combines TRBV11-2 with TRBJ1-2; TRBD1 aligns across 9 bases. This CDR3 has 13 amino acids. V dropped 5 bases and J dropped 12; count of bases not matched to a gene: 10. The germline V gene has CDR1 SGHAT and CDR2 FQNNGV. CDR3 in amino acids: CASSANRDRANTF. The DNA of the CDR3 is TGTGCCAGCAGCGCAAACCGGGACAGGGCGAACACCTTC.